This TCR beta chain was identified during a study of blood T cell repertoires in COVID-19. Overall study context: COVID-19 samples collected from the United States, Italy and Spain covered acute and convalescent phases.

Patients from Seattle were sampled longitudinally, starting during active infection. Using immunoSEQ multiplex PCR, the repertoire was profiled, and TCRdb retains in-frame clones only, with some absent. The sample has fewer than 350,000 clones; 75% to 95% are singletons. The germline V and J ends were trimmed by 6 bases and 1 base, with 9 bases remaining between them. Germline V gene lookup returns CDR1 SQVTM and CDR2 ANQGSEA. The CDR3 covers 13 residues. The sample comprised peripheral blood. The sequence was obtained from a woman aged 25 to 39 with COVID-19, enrolled during active disease. The chain recombines TRBV29-1 with TRBJ2-2; perhaps TRBD2 as D (5 bases). CDR3 sequence (DNA): TGCAGCGTGAGAGGGCAGAACACCGGGGAGCTGTTTTTT. This encodes CSVRGQNTGELFF.